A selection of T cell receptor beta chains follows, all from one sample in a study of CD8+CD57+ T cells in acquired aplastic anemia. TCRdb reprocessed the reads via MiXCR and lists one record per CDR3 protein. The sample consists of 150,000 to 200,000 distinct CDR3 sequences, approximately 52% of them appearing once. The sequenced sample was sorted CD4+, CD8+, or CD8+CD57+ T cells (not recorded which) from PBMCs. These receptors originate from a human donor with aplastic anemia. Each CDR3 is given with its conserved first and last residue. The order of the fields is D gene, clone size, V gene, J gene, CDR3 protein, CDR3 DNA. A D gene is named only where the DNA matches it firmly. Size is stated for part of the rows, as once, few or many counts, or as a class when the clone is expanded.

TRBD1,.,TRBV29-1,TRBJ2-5,CSVEADRGRSETQYF,TGCAGCGTTGAGGCCGACAGGGGGCGGTCAGAGACCCAGTACTTC
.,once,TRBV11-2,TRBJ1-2,CASRIVGRDLFNYGYTF,TGTGCCAGCAGGATAGTGGGGCGGGACCTATTTAACTATGGCTACACCTTC
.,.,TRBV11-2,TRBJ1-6,CASSSLRAGAGRRPLHF,TGTGCCAGCAGCTCCCTCCGTGCGGGCGCCGGGCGGCGACCCCTCCACTTT
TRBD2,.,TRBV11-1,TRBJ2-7,CASSLVNGLAGNEQYF,TGTGCCAGCAGCTTAGTCAACGGACTAGCAGGTAACGAGCAGTACTTC
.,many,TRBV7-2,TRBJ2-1,CASSPNWEQFF,TGTGCCAGCAGCCCGAACTGGGAGCAGTTCTTC
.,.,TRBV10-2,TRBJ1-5,CASSEGRLSNQPQHF,TGCGCCAGCAGTGAGGGACGGCTGAGCAATCAGCCCCAGCATTTT
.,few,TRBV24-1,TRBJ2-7,CATSETGGGTYEQYF,TGTGCCACCAGTGAAACAGGAGGCGGGACCTACGAGCAGTACTTC
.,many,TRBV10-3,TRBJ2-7,CAISDSGAGVYEQYF,TGTGCCATCAGTGATTCGGGGGCGGGGGTCTACGAGCAGTACTTC
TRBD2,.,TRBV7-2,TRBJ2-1,CASSLTSGPPTF,TGTGCCAGCAGCTTAACTAGCGGGCCCCCTACCTTC
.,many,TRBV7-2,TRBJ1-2,CASSQRGSGYTF,TGTGCCAGCAGCCAGAGGGGGAGTGGCTACACCTTC
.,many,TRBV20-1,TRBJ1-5,CSASREGRRNQPQHF,TGCAGTGCTAGCCGGGAGGGCCGTAGGAATCAGCCCCAGCATTTT
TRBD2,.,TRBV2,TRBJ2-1,CASRGTSGPWEQFF,TGTGCCAGCAGAGGGACTAGCGGTCCGTGGGAGCAGTTCTTC
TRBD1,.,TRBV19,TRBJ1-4,CASSSPGTGFEKLFF,TGTGCCAGTAGTTCCCCAGGGACAGGTTTCGAAAAACTGTTTTTT
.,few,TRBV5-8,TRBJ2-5,CASTPKDWRAEETQYF,TGTGCCAGCACCCCGAAGGACTGGCGCGCGGAAGAGACCCAGTACTTC
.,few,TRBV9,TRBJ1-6,CASSVANSPLHF,TGTGCCAGCAGCGTAGCGAATTCACCCCTCCACTTT
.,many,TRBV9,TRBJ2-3,CASSETPWSAGTDTQYF,TGTGCCAGCAGCGAAACCCCCTGGTCTGCCGGCACAGATACGCAGTATTTT
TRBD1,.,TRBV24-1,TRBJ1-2,CATSLGQGNGYTF,TGTGCCACCAGCCTCGGACAGGGGAATGGCTACACCTTC
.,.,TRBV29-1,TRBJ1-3,CSVNQGSGNTIYF,TGCAGCGTAAACCAGGGCTCTGGAAACACCATATATTTT
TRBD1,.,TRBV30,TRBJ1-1,CAWSLRDRGWEAFF,TGTGCCTGGAGCCTTAGAGACAGGGGATGGGAAGCTTTCTTT
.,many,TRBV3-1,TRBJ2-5,CASSQVRLVQETQYF,TGTGCCAGCAGCCAAGTACGACTAGTCCAAGAGACCCAGTACTTC
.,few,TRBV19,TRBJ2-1,CATQSTSGVNEQFF,TGTGCCACCCAATCGACATCAGGGGTCAATGAGCAGTTCTTC
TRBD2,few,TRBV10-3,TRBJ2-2,CAIKGLADGTGELFF,TGTGCCATCAAGGGGCTAGCGGATGGGACCGGGGAGCTGTTTTTT
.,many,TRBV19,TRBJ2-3,CASSIWSGTDTQYF,TGTGCCAGTAGTATTTGGTCCGGCACAGATACGCAGTATTTT
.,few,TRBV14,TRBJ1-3,CASSQGMLSGNTIYF,TGTGCCAGCAGCCAAGGGATGCTCTCTGGAAACACCATATATTTT
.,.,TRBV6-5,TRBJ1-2,CASSYSTSGSYYGYTF,TGTGCCAGCAGTTATTCCACGTCCGGAAGCTACTATGGCTACACCTTC
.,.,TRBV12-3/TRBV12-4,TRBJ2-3,CASSFQITDTQYF,TGTGCCAGCAGTTTTCAAATCACAGATACGCAGTATTTT
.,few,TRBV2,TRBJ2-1,CARAGQTYNEQFF,TGTGCCAGAGCAGGGCAAACCTACAATGAGCAGTTCTTC
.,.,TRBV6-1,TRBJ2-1,CASSEFVGGSYNEQFF,TGTGCCAGCAGTGAATTCGTCGGGGGATCCTACAATGAGCAGTTCTTC
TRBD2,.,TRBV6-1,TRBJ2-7,CASKGLAGEYEQYF,TGTGCCAGCAAGGGACTAGCGGGAGAATACGAGCAGTACTTC
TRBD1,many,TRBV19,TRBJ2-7,CASSRSVTGTGGLYEQYF,TGTGCCAGTAGTCGTAGTGTAACCGGGACAGGGGGCCTCTACGAGCAGTACTTC
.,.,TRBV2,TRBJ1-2,CASSDGRSYGYTF,TGTGCCAGCAGTGACGGCAGGAGCTATGGCTACACCTTC
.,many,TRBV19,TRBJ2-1,CASSPPGPTYNEQFF,TGTGCCAGTAGCCCACCGGGACCCACCTACAATGAGCAGTTCTTC
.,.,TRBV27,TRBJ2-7,CASRGSGASSYEQYF,TGTGCCAGCAGGGGGTCCGGGGCTAGCTCCTACGAGCAGTACTTC
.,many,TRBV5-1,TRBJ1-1,CASSLIRAANTEAFF,TGCGCCAGCAGCTTGATCAGGGCAGCGAACACTGAAGCTTTCTTT
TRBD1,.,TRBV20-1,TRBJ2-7,CSATTGLGYEQYF,TGCAGTGCTACGACAGGGTTAGGCTACGAGCAGTACTTC
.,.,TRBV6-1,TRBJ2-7,CASRLTVSSYEQYF,TGTGCCAGCAGGCTTACAGTTAGCTCCTACGAGCAGTACTTC
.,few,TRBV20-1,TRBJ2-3,CSARDQGGRTDTQYF,TGCAGTGCTAGAGATCAGGGGGGACGCACAGATACGCAGTATTTT
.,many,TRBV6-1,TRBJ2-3,CASSEATGWADTQYF,TGTGCCAGCAGTGAAGCAACAGGTTGGGCAGATACGCAGTATTTT
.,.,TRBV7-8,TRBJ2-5,CASSIHLGRLETQYF,TGTGCCAGCAGCATCCATTTGGGCCGTTTAGAGACCCAGTACTTC
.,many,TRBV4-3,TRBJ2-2,CASSQVMNTGELFF,TGCGCCAGCAGCCAAGTGATGAACACCGGGGAGCTGTTTTTT
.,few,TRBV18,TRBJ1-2,CASSPPRDGYGYTF,TGTGCCAGCTCACCACCAAGGGACGGCTATGGCTACACCTTC
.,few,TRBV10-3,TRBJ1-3,CAISESGGASGNTIYF,TGTGCCATCAGTGAGTCGGGAGGGGCCTCTGGAAACACCATATATTTT
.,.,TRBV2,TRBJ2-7,CASSSYGTLGKEQYF,TGTGCCAGCAGTTCCTACGGGACTCTTGGGAAGGAGCAGTACTTC
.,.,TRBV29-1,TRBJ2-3,CSVLTGRTSSTDTQYF,TGCAGCGTCCTTACGGGGAGGACGTCTAGCACAGATACGCAGTATTTT
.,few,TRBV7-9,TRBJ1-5,CASSTQGSQPQHF,TGTGCCAGCAGCACGCAGGGGTCTCAGCCCCAGCATTTT
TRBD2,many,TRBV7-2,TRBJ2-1,CASSLDSGRASSEQFF,TGTGCCAGCAGCTTAGATAGCGGGAGGGCCTCTAGTGAGCAGTTCTTC
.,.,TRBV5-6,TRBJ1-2,CASSLGQLAGYTF,TGTGCCAGCAGCTTGGGACAGTTGGCCGGCTACACCTTC